Presented here are 2 T cell receptor beta chains from one specimen sequenced in a study of T cell clones after liver transplantation. TCRdb's table, derived via immunoSEQ multiplex PCR, lists solely in-frame clones and lacks some. Counted here are around 76,000 clones, 80% occurring once; the ten biggest clones make up about 0.79%. The sample in question was CD4+ T cells from blood, obtained 12 months after liver transplant. The source of these receptors is a human patient who received a liver transplant. Some of these T cells may belong to the graft donor.

The CDR3 DNA sequence: TGTGCCAGCAGCTTGGGACAGGGTTACAATGAGCAGTTCTTC. As protein: CASSLGQGYNEQFF. This sequence joins TRBV5-5 and TRBJ2-1; 7 bases fit TRBD1. The CDR3 extends over 14 amino acids. The germline V gene has CDR1 SGHKS and CDR2 YYEKEE (reference sequence). Trimming removed 0 bases from V and 4 bases from J; junction bases left unmatched: 1.

The genes are TRBV18 and TRBJ1-2, with D perhaps TRBD1 (5 bases). The germline V and J ends were trimmed by 5 bases and 4 bases, with 23 bases remaining between them. The CDR3 covers 17 residues. Germline V gene data show CDR1 as KGHSH and CDR2 as LQKENI. In DNA form, the CDR3 reads TGTGCCAGCTCAGATACCCTGGGGCCCTACACCGCCTATGGCTACACCTTC. Amino acid sequence: CASSDTLGPYTAYGYTF.